The clone carrying this TCR beta chain has only a few counts. The sample is drawn from a study of blood T cell repertoires in COVID-19. Looked up from germline, CDR1 is MDHEN and CDR2 is SYDVKM. V was clipped by 6 bases and J by 0 bases, with 18 bases between them. This CDR3 spans 17 amino acids. TCRdb keeps only in-frame clones here, not all; method: immunoSEQ multiplex PCR. The table shows 100,000 to 150,000 clones, with roughly 80% occurring only once. The chain combines TRBV28 with TRBJ2-1; D is perhaps TRBD2 (6 bases). Sequenced sample: peripheral blood. The receptor was derived from a human donor in a cohort sampled during active COVID-19. The CDR3 coding sequence is TGTGCCAGCAGGCACCGTGGGGGGACCCACTCCTACAATGAGCAGTTCTTC. Its protein is CASRHRGGTHSYNEQFF. Drawing the rest from reference TRBV28 and TRBJ2-1, the complete variable domain is DVKVTQSSRYLVKRTGEKVFLECVQDMDHENMFWYRQDPGLGLRLIYFSYDVKMKEKGDIPEGYSVSREKKERFSLILESASTNQTSMYLCASRHRGGTHSYNEQFFGPGTRLTVL.